This is a list of T cell receptor beta chains from one sample in a study of T cells after yellow fever vaccination. One entry per CDR3 protein results from TCRdb running MiXCR on the 5' RACE reads. The sample lists about 430,000 distinct CDR3 sequences, around a sixth occurring once. The sequences come from PBMCs, collected before the yellow fever booster vaccination. All receptors derive from a man aged 18 to 30 who received the YFV17D yellow fever vaccine. Each CDR3 is given with its conserved first and last residue. The D gene is left open where the match is weak. Clone size is shown for a subset of rows, as once, few, many or a class of expanded clone.

cdr3_length j_call clone_size d_call v_call cdr3_aa cdr3_nt
14 TRBJ1-5 few NA TRBV6-1 CASKFGDSNQPQHF TGTGCCAGCAAATTCGGGGACAGCAATCAGCCCCAGCATTTT
14 TRBJ1-5 NA TRBD1 TRBV5-6 CASSQGGNNQPQHF TGTGCCAGCAGTCAGGGGGGGAACAATCAGCCCCAGCATTTT
14 TRBJ2-3 few NA TRBV20-1 CSAPHLGGTDTQYF TGCAGTGCTCCCCACCTAGGGGGCACAGATACGCAGTATTTT
13 TRBJ1-5 few NA TRBV7-6 CASSPDPRQPQHF TGTGCCAGCAGCCCCGACCCGAGGCAGCCCCAGCATTTT
12 TRBJ1-5 few NA TRBV20-1 CSAGRQRQPQHF TGCAGTGCGGGCCGACAGAGGCAGCCCCAGCATTTT
15 TRBJ2-3 few TRBD2 TRBV7-2 CASGEGLIPMDTQYF TGTGCCAGCGGGGAGGGGCTTATCCCAATGGATACGCAGTATTTT
16 TRBJ1-4 few NA TRBV7-6 CASSSGTRWANEKLFF TGTGCCAGCAGCTCGGGTACAAGATGGGCTAATGAAAAACTGTTTTTT
15 TRBJ1-5 few NA TRBV19 CASSMGQYSNQPQHF TGTGCCAGTAGTATGGGCCAGTATAGCAATCAGCCCCAGCATTTT
13 TRBJ1-5 few NA TRBV20-1 CSGAEDSNQPQHF TGCAGTGGGGCAGAAGATAGCAATCAGCCCCAGCATTTT
15 TRBJ1-2 few NA TRBV4-1 CASSQVGAELYGYTF TGCGCCAGCAGCCAAGTGGGGGCAGAGTTATATGGCTACACCTTC
12 TRBJ2-7 few NA TRBV12-3/TRBV12-4 CASKIGGYEQYF TGTGCCAGCAAAATAGGGGGATACGAGCAGTACTTC
13 TRBJ1-1 few TRBD1 TRBV20-1 CSASGGAVTEAFF TGCAGTGCTTCAGGGGGCGCAGTCACTGAAGCTTTCTTT
13 TRBJ1-1 NA NA TRBV11-2 CASSLEGGLGAFF TGTGCCAGCAGCTTAGAAGGGGGTTTAGGAGCTTTCTTT
14 TRBJ2-2 few NA TRBV10-1 CASSGSGVAGELFF TGCGCCAGCAGTGGCTCAGGGGTAGCCGGGGAGCTGTTTTTT
13 TRBJ2-1 NA TRBD2 TRBV7-2 CASGLAGGFEQFF TGTGCCAGCGGTCTAGCGGGGGGGTTTGAGCAGTTCTTC
17 TRBJ2-1 few TRBD2 TRBV7-3 CASSPTGASGGGSEQFF TGTGCCAGCAGCCCGACCGGGGCTAGCGGGGGGGGTAGTGAGCAGTTCTTC
12 TRBJ1-1 many NA TRBV4-1 CASSQDNTEAFF TGCGCCAGCAGCCAAGATAACACTGAAGCTTTCTTT
15 TRBJ2-3 NA NA TRBV4-3 CASSRTAADGDTQYF TGCGCCAGCAGCCGGACAGCCGCCGATGGGGATACGCAGTATTTT
13 TRBJ2-1 NA NA TRBV20-1 CSARGESWGEQFF TGCAGTGCTAGAGGGGAATCCTGGGGTGAGCAGTTCTTC
14 TRBJ1-5 few NA TRBV19 CASSMRVPNQPQHF TGTGCCAGTAGTATGAGGGTACCCAATCAGCCCCAGCATTTT
16 TRBJ2-5 few TRBD1 TRBV20-1 CSARSLSDRGQETQYF TGCAGTGCTAGATCGCTCTCGGACAGGGGCCAAGAGACCCAGTACTTC
16 TRBJ2-2 few NA TRBV20-1 CSARDPKGDNTGELFF TGCAGTGCTAGAGATCCTAAGGGGGACAACACCGGGGAGCTGTTTTTT
15 TRBJ2-1 NA TRBD2 TRBV10-3 CATELMRGGAGEQFF TGTGCCACCGAGTTGATGCGCGGGGGGGCGGGTGAGCAGTTCTTC
17 TRBJ1-2 few NA TRBV6-1 CASSQNLGAVSNYGYTF TGTGCCAGCAGCCAAAACCTGGGGGCGGTTTCTAACTATGGCTACACCTTC
16 TRBJ1-1 many NA TRBV12-3/TRBV12-4 CASSYRDGLKNTEAFF TGTGCCAGCAGTTACCGGGACGGGTTGAAGAACACTGAAGCTTTCTTT
15 TRBJ1-4 NA NA TRBV2 CASSVWTASNEKLFF TGTGCCAGCAGTGTCTGGACAGCTTCCAATGAAAAACTGTTTTTT
16 TRBJ2-5 NA TRBD2 TRBV6-6 CASSKHGTRDQETQYF TGTGCCAGCAGTAAACACGGGACTAGAGACCAAGAGACCCAGTACTTC
16 TRBJ2-7 NA NA TRBV5-1 CASSGLDTRLHYEQYF TGCGCCAGCAGCGGCCTTGACACCAGGCTACACTACGAGCAGTACTTC
16 TRBJ1-5 few TRBD1 TRBV18 CASSSGQPDSNQPQHF TGTGCCAGCTCATCGGGACAGCCAGATAGCAATCAGCCCCAGCATTTT
12 TRBJ1-1 NA TRBD1 TRBV4-2 CASSQEDRDAFF TGTGCCAGCAGCCAAGAAGACAGGGACGCTTTCTTT
15 TRBJ1-5 many NA TRBV7-2 CASSPGTGGNQPQHF TGTGCCAGCAGCCCCGGGACGGGGGGCAATCAGCCCCAGCATTTT
13 TRBJ2-7 few NA TRBV11-2 CASSPRPEDEQYF TGTGCCAGCAGCCCACGACCGGAGGACGAGCAGTACTTC
14 TRBJ1-1 NA NA TRBV5-1 CASSLGSSGTEAFF TGCGCCAGCAGCTTAGGGAGTTCGGGCACTGAAGCTTTCTTT
15 TRBJ1-5 NA TRBD1 TRBV7-2 CASSLVWTGNQPQHF TGTGCCAGCAGCTTAGTCTGGACAGGGAATCAGCCCCAGCATTTT
13 TRBJ1-4 few NA TRBV20-1 CSARREVGTRGFF TGCAGTGCTAGAAGGGAGGTCGGGACCCGGGGGTTTTTT
17 TRBJ2-1 few NA TRBV7-9 CASSGGGRDRNYNEQFF TGTGCCAGCAGCGGAGGGGGCCGGGACCGCAACTACAATGAGCAGTTCTTC
15 TRBJ2-5 once NA TRBV12-3/TRBV12-4 CASSTDFTYQETQYF TGTGCCAGCAGTACAGATTTTACCTACCAAGAGACCCAGTACTTC
15 TRBJ2-5 NA NA TRBV4-2 CASSQEARVQETQYF TGTGCCAGCAGCCAAGAGGCCAGGGTCCAAGAGACCCAGTACTTC
15 TRBJ2-5 NA NA TRBV7-8 CASSLLGTGLETQYF TGTGCCAGCAGCTTACTGGGTACGGGGCTTGAGACCCAGTACTTC